Listed here is a single T cell receptor (beta chain). The target antigen is unknown. A read error may be the cause here, since a much bigger clone is one base away. Since no conserved phenylalanine or tryptophan closes the CDR3, a read error is the likely cause. Specified treatment: approximately 10-day PBMC culture with coronavirus spike peptide pools or control peptides (ViraFEST assay). Pre-COVID-19 pandemic sampling (2011-2018) yielded the unexposed donor's CD4+ T cells. This entry comes from a study of vaccination and CD4 T cells after COVID-19. Study summary: Median time from COVID diagnosis to post-COVID sampling was over 85 days (35 to 161). Blood was drawn a median 72 days post second dose, range 14 to 241. Overall study results and limits: Looking at convalescent patients, 304 of their 307 vaccine-specific clones were spike mono-reactive. In median terms, SARS-CoV-2-reactive clonotypes went from about 20 to 38, a nonsignificant rise.

Researchers used the Oncomine TCR Beta short-read assay to sequence DNA from cultured CD4+ T cells. TCRdb analysed the PCR reads with MiXCR anew, one entry per CDR3 protein. This sample has several thousand distinct CDR3 sequences; around half occur once, and the top ten carry about 35%. V was pared by 6 bases and J by 5 bases, with 17 bases between. The CDR3 spans 14 residues. Germline CDR1 reads DFQATT; CDR2 reads SNEGSKA (reference sequence). The rearrangement joins TRBV20-1 to TRBJ1-5; D perhaps matches TRBD1 (5 bases). Sequencing was carried out using CD4+ T cells from blood, cultured in vitro. This receptor was taken from a human donor in good health. CDR3 sequence (DNA): TGCAGTGCATCTACGATAGGGGTAGATCAGCCCCAGCATCTT. It codes for CSASTIGVDQPQHL.